A single sample is the source of the 8 T cell receptor beta chains below, sequenced in a study of identical twins. TCRdb recomputed calls from the 5' RACE reads with MiXCR, one row per CDR3 protein. The repertoire holds a few hundred thousand distinct CDR3 sequences, with 9.6% as singletons. In addition, the sample was reused for a study of yellow fever vaccine responses in identical twins.

The sample consisted of PBMCs. Receptors originate from a woman aged 18-30 years in good health.

This clonotype appeared a few times. This chain connects TRBV11-2 to TRBJ2-1, with 16 bases matching TRBD2. The CDR3 is 19 amino acids. Unmatched junction bases numbered 7, after V lost 5 bases and J lost 0 bases. Germline V lookup: CDR1 SGHAT, CDR2 FQNNGV. In DNA form, the CDR3 reads TGTGCCAGCAGCACCCCGGGACTAGCGGGAGGGACCTCCTACAATGAGCAGTTCTTC. Translated, it gives CASSTPGLAGGTSYNEQFF.

This clonotype was observed a handful of times. The J gene is TRBJ2-6, the V gene TRBV20-1, with a tentative D call TRBD1 (5 bases). This CDR3 has 19 amino acids. CDR1 and CDR2 (germline): DFQATT, SNEGSKA (reference sequence). V was trimmed by 0 bases and J by 1 base, leaving 19 bases between them. For the CDR3, the DNA is TGCAGTGCTAGAGATATCCAGGGTAGTGACTCTTCTGGGGCCAACGTCCTGACTTTC. Translation gives CSARDIQGSDSSGANVLTF.

This clonotype was observed a handful of times. The rearrangement uses TRBV7-3 and TRBJ2-6; no definite D call. The CDR3 loop spans 13 amino acids. Germline CDR1 is SGHTA and CDR2 is FQGTGA. V lost 1 base to trimming and J lost 4 bases, with 2 bases between them. Written as DNA, the CDR3 is TGTGCCAGCAGCTTAAAAGGGGCCAACGTCCTGACTTTC. It yields the protein CASSLKGANVLTF.

This clonotype has a count of ten or more. V is TRBV4-2 and J is TRBJ2-1; D gene uncertain. Germline CDR1 and CDR2: LGHNA and YNFKEQ. The germline V and J ends were trimmed by 0 bases and 8 bases, with 14 bases remaining between them. CDR3 length: 15 amino acids. The CDR3 here is CASSQDPVAGDEQFF. The CDR3 DNA follows: TGTGCCAGCAGCCAAGATCCCGTAGCAGGAGATGAGCAGTTCTTC.

This clonotype turned up a few times. The rearrangement links TRBV5-6 to TRBJ1-1; D ambiguous. V was clipped by 5 bases and J by 4 bases, with 18 bases between them. The CDR3 is 15 residues long. Germline V CDR1 and CDR2: SGHDT, YYEEEE. This CDR3 reads CASSYPSSGSTEAFF. For the CDR3, the DNA is TGTGCCAGCAGTTACCCTTCCTCGGGGAGCACTGAAGCTTTCTTT.

Only a few counts were recorded for this clonotype. J is TRBJ2-5 and V is TRBV7-9, with 8 positions matching TRBD2. Losses at the gene ends were 3 bases for V and 0 bases for J; bases not matched to a gene: 3. This CDR3 is built from 15 residues. Germline V CDR1 and CDR2: SEHNR, FQNEAQ (reference sequence). CDR3 loop: CASSLTSVYQETQYF. The CDR3 nucleotides read TGTGCCAGCAGCTTGACTAGCGTGTACCAAGAGACCCAGTACTTC.

In its sample, this clonotype was seen many times. The genes are TRBV11-2 and TRBJ2-3; TRBD2 matches at 8 bases. The CDR3 has 17 amino acids. Germline trimming cut 0 bases from V and 1 base from J; bases unmatched to any gene: 6. Germline lookup yields CDR1 SGHAT and CDR2 FQNNGV. The DNA of the CDR3 is TGTGCCAGCAGCTTAGAGGCCCCAGCGGGGGGCACAGATACGCAGTATTTT. Translation gives CASSLEAPAGGTDTQYF.

Worth noting for this clonotype: Just one base apart from a much larger clone, this may be a read error. The rearrangement joins TRBV28 to TRBJ2-3; tentatively, D is TRBD2 (7 bases). The CDR3 loop spans 17 amino acids. Trimming removed 6 bases at V and 5 bases at J, with 24 bases between. Germline loops: CDR1 MDHEN, CDR2 SYDVKM. The CDR3 region is CASSPVLQGGFIDTQYF. CDR3 nucleotide sequence: TGTGCCAGCAGCCCCGTTCTACAGGGAGGGTTCATAGATACGCAGTATTTT.